Shown below are 16 T cell receptor beta chains from a single sample sequenced in a study of blood T cell repertoires in COVID-19. This table comes from immunoSEQ multiplex PCR, and its TCRdb copy is limited to in-frame clones, with some not included. The sample holds some 180,000 clones; about 80% are singletons and the top ten take approximately 7.3%. The sequenced sample was peripheral blood. The receptor source for this set is a human donor in a cohort sampled during active COVID-19.

J is TRBJ1-3 and V is TRBV13, with D perhaps matching TRBD1 (6 bases). V lost 6 bases to trimming and J lost 2 bases, with 11 bases between them. CDR1 PRHDT and CDR2 FYEKMQ come from the germline V gene (reference sequence). The CDR3 sequence is 14 residues long. Here the CDR3 DNA reads TGTGCCAGCAGTAGGACAGCTACTGGAAACACCATATATTTT. Its protein is CASSRTATGNTIYF.

The gene calls are TRBV13 and TRBJ2-2, with D possibly matching TRBD2 (6 bases). Trimming pared 8 bases from V and 4 bases from J, leaving 11 bases between. CDR1 is PRHDT and CDR2 is FYEKMQ in the germline V gene (reference sequence). This CDR3 spans 13 amino acids. CDR3 nucleotide sequence: TGTGCCAGCGGACTACGCATCACCGGGGAGCTGTTTTTT. This translates into CASGLRITGELFF. The full variable domain, completed using reference TRBV13 and TRBJ2-2, is AAGVIQSPRHLIKEKRETATLKCYPIPRHDTVYWYQQGPGQDPQFLISFYEKMQSDKGSIPDRFSAQQFSDYHSELNMSSLELGDSALYFCASGLRITGELFFGEGSRLTVL.

This chain links TRBV6-5 with TRBJ2-2; tentative D call: TRBD2 (6 bases). V was clipped by 8 bases and J by 1 base, with 11 bases between them. The germline V gene encodes CDR1 MNHEY and CDR2 SVGAGI. CDR3 length: 14 residues. This CDR3 is CASAGRGNTGELFF. The CDR3 DNA reads TGTGCCAGCGCGGGGCGGGGGAACACCGGGGAGCTGTTTTTT.

This clone occurred once. V is TRBV4-1 and J is TRBJ1-1, with no clear D. Germline V gene sequence: CDR1 MGHRA, CDR2 YSYEKL. The germline V and J ends were trimmed by 1 base and 6 bases, with 18 bases remaining between them. The CDR3 is made up of 16 amino acids. The CDR3 protein is CASSQAAVSGIAEAFF. The CDR3 nucleotides are TGCGCCAGCAGCCAAGCGGCGGTTAGTGGTATAGCTGAAGCTTTCTTT.

The chain uses TRBV6-5 and TRBJ1-3; D is ambiguous. Germline loops: CDR1 MNHEY, CDR2 SVGAGI. Deletions cut 5 bases from V and 0 bases from J, with 11 bases between. The CDR3 runs 15 residues. The CDR3 here is CASSPEEASGNTIYF. CDR3 nucleotide sequence: TGTGCCAGCAGTCCCGAGGAGGCCTCTGGAAACACCATATATTTT.

The rearrangement uses TRBV4-1 and TRBJ2-5; 9 bases line up with TRBD1. From germline, CDR1 is MGHRA and CDR2 YSYEKL. V lost 0 bases, J lost 1 base, and 6 bases stayed unmatched. The CDR3 consists of 17 residues. The DNA for the CDR3 is TGCGCCAGCAGCCAAGAGGAGCCGGGACAGGGCCAAGAGACCCAGTACTTC. It translates to CASSQEEPGQGQETQYF.

The chain couples TRBV19 to TRBJ2-4; weak D call: TRBD1 (6 bases). CDR1 is LNHDA and CDR2 is SQIVND in the germline V gene (reference sequence). This CDR3 spans 14 amino acids. V gave up 4 bases and J gave up 7 bases, with 14 bases separating them. The CDR3 is CASSTQGLSNIQYF. CDR3 bases: TGTGCCAGTAGTACTCAGGGGTTGAGTAACATTCAGTACTTC.

This clone was detected once. This chain joins TRBV6-5 and TRBJ2-7; 10 nucleotides align to TRBD1. Trimming at V came to 7 bases and at J to 0 bases, leaving 6 bases not matched to a gene. Germline CDR1 is MNHEY and CDR2 is SVGAGI. The CDR3 loop spans 15 amino acids. The CDR3 reads CASTEGTGDSYEQYF. CDR3 sequence (DNA): TGTGCCAGCACCGAAGGGACAGGGGACTCCTACGAGCAGTACTTC.

The gene calls are TRBV5-1 and TRBJ2-1; 9 positions match TRBD1. V was clipped by 4 bases and J by 1 base; unmatched bases: 3. Germline V gene data show CDR1 as SGHRS and CDR2 as YFSETQ. The CDR3 has 15 residues. The CDR3 loop is CASSPGTGSYNEQFF. DNA for the CDR3: TGCGCCAGCAGCCCCGGGACAGGGTCCTACAATGAGCAGTTCTTC.

V is TRBV11-2 and J is TRBJ1-2; 9 bases match TRBD1. The junction had 14 bases not matched to a gene; V was cut back by 4 bases and J by 8 bases. The V gene's germline CDR1 is SGHAT and CDR2 FQNNGV. This CDR3 is 16 amino acids long. The chain's CDR3 is CASSSIAAQGARGYTF. As DNA, the CDR3 is TGTGCCAGCAGCTCGATCGCGGCACAGGGGGCGAGGGGCTACACCTTC. The full variable domain, in which reference TRBV11-2 and TRBJ1-2 provide the parts outside the CDR3, is EAGVAQSPRYKIIEKRQSVAFWCNPISGHATLYWYQQILGQGPKLLIQFQNNGVVDDSQLPKDRFSAERLKGVDSTLKIQPAKLEDSAVYLCASSSIAAQGARGYTFGSGTRLTVV.

V gene TRBV5-3 combines with J gene TRBJ2-7, with D tentatively TRBD1 (5 bases). TRBV5-3 is noted as an ORF with a role that remains uncertain. Trimming shortened V by 4 bases and J by 3 bases, and 14 bases separated the two germline ends. This CDR3 region has 14 residues. The CDR3 region is CARSEGFRDYEQYF. CDR3 DNA: TGTGCCAGAAGCGAAGGCTTCAGGGACTACGAGCAGTACTTC.

The genes are TRBV9 and TRBJ2-7, with 8 bases that match TRBD1. The ends lost 0 bases at V and 5 bases at J; junction bases unmatched: 4. Germline loops: CDR1 SGDLS, CDR2 YYNGEE. The CDR3 loop spans 14 amino acids. The CDR3 DNA is TGTGCCAGCAGCGTAGGCGACAGGGGCCACGAGCAGTACTTC. Amino acids: CASSVGDRGHEQYF.

This rearrangement joins TRBV7-6 to TRBJ2-2; 9 bases are shared with TRBD1. CDR1 and CDR2 (germline): SGHVS, FNYEAQ. Trimming removed 1 base from V and 4 bases from J; junction bases left unmatched: 4. The length of the CDR3 is 16 residues. The CDR3 nucleotides read TGTGCCAGCAGCTTAGGGGGACAGGGTGTCACCGGGGAGCTGTTTTTT. Translation: CASSLGGQGVTGELFF.

The chain has TRBV19 and TRBJ2-1, with 11 bases fitting TRBD2. CDR3 size: 16 residues. The V gene's germline CDR1 is LNHDA and CDR2 SQIVND (reference sequence). V lost 5 bases to trimming and J lost 6 bases; unmatched junction nucleotides: 9. The CDR3 protein is CASSGISGGAVNEQFF. The CDR3 DNA reads as TGTGCCAGTAGTGGGATTAGCGGGGGGGCCGTCAATGAGCAGTTCTTC. Full variable domain (remainder filled in from reference TRBV19 and TRBJ2-1): DGGITQSPKYLFRKEGQNVTLSCEQNLNHDAMYWYRQDPGQGLRLIYYSQIVNDFQKGDIAEGYSVSREKKESFPLTVTSAQKNPTAFYLCASSGISGGAVNEQFFGPGTRLTVL.

The J gene is TRBJ1-1, the V gene TRBV12-3 or TRBV12-4; D is perhaps TRBD1 (5 bases). This CDR3 has 13 amino acids. The V gene lost 6 bases and the J gene lost 2 bases, with 10 bases spanning the gap. The CDR3 DNA reads TGTGCCAGCAGGTTACAGGAAAACACTGAAGCTTTCTTT. Its translation is CASRLQENTEAFF.

The rearrangement uses TRBV20-1 and TRBJ2-2, with unresolved D. Trimming pared 3 bases from V and 5 bases from J, leaving 4 bases between. The CDR3 consists of 11 residues. Germline loops: CDR1 DFQATT, CDR2 SNEGSKA (reference sequence). CDR3 bases: TGCAGTGCTAGTCGGACCGGGGAGCTGTTTTTT. This translates into CSASRTGELFF.